These 14 T cell receptor beta chains came from one sample sequenced in a study of blood T cell repertoires in COVID-19. Clones were sequenced by immunoSEQ multiplex PCR, and TCRdb holds only the in-frame ones, with some missing. The data contain 260,000 or so clones, 75% to 85% of them singletons. The sequenced material came from peripheral blood. Receptor source: a woman of 80 years or more with COVID-19, enrolled during active disease.

This clone was picked up a small number of times. The V call is TRBV12-5, the J call TRBJ1-2, with D unclear. Germline CDR1 reads LGHNT; CDR2 reads FRNRAP. V lost 1 base and J lost 4, with 7 bases in between. The CDR3 covers 13 residues. As DNA, the CDR3 is TGTGCTAGTGGTTTGGAACATGCCTATGGCTACACCTTC. Translating it yields CASGLEHAYGYTF.

The chain has TRBV7-3 and TRBJ2-1; TRBD1 agrees at 8 bases. This CDR3 contains 14 residues. Germline CDR1 is SGHTA and CDR2 is FQGTGA. The V segment lost 4 bases and the J segment 7 bases; nucleotides outside the gene matches: 6. CDR3 DNA sequence: TGTGCCAGCAGCTCAGGACAGGGAAGGAATGAGCAGTTCTTC. It yields the protein CASSSGQGRNEQFF.

Of note for this clone: Mismatch with germline at one junction end may stem from a read error. V gene TRBV11-2 combines with J gene TRBJ2-7, with TRBD1 identical over 8 bases. CDR3 length: 10 residues. Germline values: CDR1 SGHAT, CDR2 FQNNGV. CDR3 in amino acids: CASGHRGATF. The CDR3, as DNA: TGTGCCAGCGGGCACAGGGGGGCGACCTTC.

The rearrangement joins TRBV9 to TRBJ1-4; 10 positions agree with TRBD1. The V segment lost 3 bases and the J segment 1 base; nucleotides outside the gene matches: 6. This CDR3 spans 17 amino acids. The germline CDR1 and CDR2 sequences are SGDLS and YYNGEE. For the CDR3, the DNA is TGTGCCAGCAGCGCATCAGACAGGGGGCGAACTAATGAAAAACTGTTTTTT. Translating gives CASSASDRGRTNEKLFF.

This clone was recorded only once. This chain connects TRBV7-2 to TRBJ1-1; maybe TRBD1 (6 bases). From germline, CDR1 is SGHTA and CDR2 FQGNSA. Trimming took off 5 bases at V and 6 bases at J, with 13 bases between the two ends. This CDR3 region has 13 residues. In nucleotides, the CDR3 is TGTGCCAGCAGCAAAAACAGGGTCGCTGAAGCTTTCTTT. This sequence encodes CASSKNRVAEAFF. The full variable domain, completed using reference TRBV7-2 and TRBJ1-1, is GAGVSQSPSNKVTEKGKDVELRCDPISGHTALYWYRQSLGQGLEFLIYFQGNSAPDKSGLPSDRFSAERTGGSVSTLTIQRTQQEDSAVYLCASSKNRVAEAFFGQGTRLTVV.

This clone showed up just once. The V and J genes are TRBV27 and TRBJ2-7, with 8 positions matching TRBD2. This CDR3 spans 16 amino acids. V gave up 9 bases and J gave up 4 bases; unmatched junction bases: 17. Germline loops: CDR1 MNHEY, CDR2 SMNVEV (reference sequence). The CDR3 spells CASAGTRGPSRYEQYF. DNA of the CDR3: TGTGCCAGTGCGGGGACTAGAGGTCCTTCCCGATACGAGCAGTACTTC.

J is TRBJ1-1 and V is TRBV7-6; D may be TRBD1 (6 bases). The CDR3 extends over 15 amino acids. The V gene's germline CDR1 is SGHVS and CDR2 FNYEAQ. V lost 6 bases to trimming and J lost 3 bases, with 17 bases between them. CDR3 DNA: TGTGCCAGCAGTTCAAGGGGGAAGGTGGACACTGAAGCTTTCTTT. Protein sequence: CASSSRGKVDTEAFF. Full variable domain (remainder filled in from reference TRBV7-6 and TRBJ1-1): GAGVSQSPRYKVTKRGQDVALRCDPISGHVSLYWYRQALGQGPEFLTYFNYEAQQDKSGLPNDRFSAERPEGSISTLTIQRTEQRDSAMYRCASSSRGKVDTEAFFGQGTRLTVV.

The DNA for the CDR3 is TGTGCCAGCAGCGAGGGGACAGGGGCTAGGATTGAGCAGTTCTTC. Protein: CASSEGTGARIEQFF. The rearrangement links TRBV9 to TRBJ2-1; 10 bases line up with TRBD1. CDR1 and CDR2 from the germline V gene are SGDLS and YYNGEE. The length of the CDR3 is 15 residues. V dropped 3 bases and J dropped 9; count of bases not matched to a gene: 9.

J is TRBJ1-1 and V is TRBV7-3; possibly TRBD1 for D (5 bases). This CDR3 has 13 amino acids. Germline loops: CDR1 SGHTA, CDR2 FQGTGA. Trimming stripped 2 bases from V and 5 bases from J, with 9 bases between. As DNA, the CDR3 is TGTGCCAGCAGCTTAGGCGGGGGTACTGAAGCTTTCTTT. Translating it yields CASSLGGGTEAFF.

V and J are TRBV28 and TRBJ1-4, with D perhaps matching TRBD1 (6 bases). The CDR3 totals 11 residues. Germline assignment: CDR1 MDHEN and CDR2 SYDVKM. Here the CDR3 reads CAAGAFEKLFF. CDR3 sequence (DNA): TGTGCTGCAGGGGCCTTTGAAAAACTGTTTTTT. Combining the CDR3 with reference TRBV28 and TRBJ1-4 gives the whole variable domain DVKVTQSSRYLVKRTGEKVFLECVQDMDHENMFWYRQDPGLGLRLIYFSYDVKMKEKGDIPEGYSVSREKKERFSLILESASTNQTSMYLCAAGAFEKLFFGSGTQLSVL.

A word on this clone: This specimen includes other DNA sequences encoding the same CDR3. The J gene is TRBJ1-5, the V gene TRBV3-1 (or the pseudogene TRBV3-2); D may be TRBD1 (5 bases). Germline CDR1 reads LGHDT; CDR2 reads YNNKEL (reference sequence). V lost 3 bases and J lost 4, with 7 bases in between. This CDR3 is 13 amino acids long. CDR3 sequence reads: CASSQGGNQPQHF. CDR3 sequence (DNA): TGTGCCAGCAGCCAGGGGGGGAATCAGCCCCAGCATTTT.

A word on this clone: This may be a read error: a much more frequent sequence differs by one nucleotide. Other DNA sequences in this sample translate to the same CDR3. The CDR3, as DNA: TGTGCCAGCAGCGCTAGCGGGAGCTCCTACAATGAGCAGTTCTTC. As protein: CASSASGSSYNEQFF. The V and J genes are TRBV9 and TRBJ2-1; TRBD2 matches at 10 bases. In germline, CDR1 is SGDLS, CDR2 YYNGEE. The CDR3 sequence is 15 residues long. V was pared by 3 bases and J by 0 bases, with 0 bases of the junction left unmatched.

The gene calls are TRBV30 and TRBJ1-3; D is perhaps TRBD1 (5 bases). The CDR3 consists of 15 residues. V lost 0 bases and J lost 4, with 13 bases in between. CDR1 GTSNPN and CDR2 SVGIG come from the germline V gene (reference sequence). CDR3 DNA sequence: TGTGCCTGGAGTGTAGGAGGGACGAGCGGAAACACCATATATTTT. Encoded protein: CAWSVGGTSGNTIYF.

The chain joins TRBV4-2 to TRBJ1-2; TRBD1 might be the D (6 bases). Trimming took off 0 bases at V and 3 bases at J, with 14 bases between the two ends. The germline gives CDR1 LGHNA, CDR2 YNFKEQ. The length of the CDR3 is 16 residues. The CDR3 DNA is TGTGCCAGCAGCCAAGATCCCGGACAGTCCCACTATGGCTACACCTTC. Translation: CASSQDPGQSHYGYTF.